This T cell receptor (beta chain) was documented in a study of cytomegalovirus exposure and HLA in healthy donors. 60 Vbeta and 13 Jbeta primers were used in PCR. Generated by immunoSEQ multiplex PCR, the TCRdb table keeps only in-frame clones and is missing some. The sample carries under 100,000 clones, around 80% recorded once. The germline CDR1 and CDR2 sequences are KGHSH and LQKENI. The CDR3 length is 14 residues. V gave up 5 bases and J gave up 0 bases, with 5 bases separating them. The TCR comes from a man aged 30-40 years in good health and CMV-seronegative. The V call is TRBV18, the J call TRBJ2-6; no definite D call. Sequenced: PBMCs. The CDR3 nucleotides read TGTGCCAGCTCAGGCAGCTCTGGGGCCAACGTCCTGACTTTC. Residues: CASSGSSGANVLTF.